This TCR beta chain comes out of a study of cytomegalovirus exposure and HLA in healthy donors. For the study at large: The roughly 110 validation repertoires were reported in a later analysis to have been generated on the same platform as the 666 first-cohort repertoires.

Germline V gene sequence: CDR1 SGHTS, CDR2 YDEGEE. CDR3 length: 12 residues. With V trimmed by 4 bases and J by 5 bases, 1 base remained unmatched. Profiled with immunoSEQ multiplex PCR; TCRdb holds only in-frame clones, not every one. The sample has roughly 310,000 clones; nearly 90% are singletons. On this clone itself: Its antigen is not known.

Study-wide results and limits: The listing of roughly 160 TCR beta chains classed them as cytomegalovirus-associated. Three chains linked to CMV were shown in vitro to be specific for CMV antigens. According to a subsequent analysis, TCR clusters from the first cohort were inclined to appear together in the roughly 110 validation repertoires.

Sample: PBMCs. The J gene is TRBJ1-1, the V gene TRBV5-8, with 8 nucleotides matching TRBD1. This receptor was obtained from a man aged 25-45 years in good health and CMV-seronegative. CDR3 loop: CASSHRGTEAFF. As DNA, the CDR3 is TGTGCCAGCAGCCACAGGGGGACTGAAGCTTTCTTT.